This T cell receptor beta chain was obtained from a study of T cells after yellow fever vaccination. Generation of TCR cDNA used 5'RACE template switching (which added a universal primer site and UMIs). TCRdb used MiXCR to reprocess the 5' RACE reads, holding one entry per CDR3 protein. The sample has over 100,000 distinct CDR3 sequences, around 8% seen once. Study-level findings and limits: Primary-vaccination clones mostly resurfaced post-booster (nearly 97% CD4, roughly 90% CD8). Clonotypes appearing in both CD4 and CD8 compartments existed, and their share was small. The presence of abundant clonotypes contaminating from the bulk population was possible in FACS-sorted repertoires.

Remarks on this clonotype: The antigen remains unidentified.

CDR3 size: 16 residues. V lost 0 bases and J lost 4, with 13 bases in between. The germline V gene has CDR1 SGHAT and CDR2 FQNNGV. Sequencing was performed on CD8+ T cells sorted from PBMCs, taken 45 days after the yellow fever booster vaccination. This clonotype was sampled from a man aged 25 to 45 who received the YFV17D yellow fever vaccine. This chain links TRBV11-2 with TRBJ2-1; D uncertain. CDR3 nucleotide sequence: TGTGCCAGCAGCTTAGACGGGCCAGCAGGATACAATGAGCAGTTCTTC. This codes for CASSLDGPAGYNEQFF.